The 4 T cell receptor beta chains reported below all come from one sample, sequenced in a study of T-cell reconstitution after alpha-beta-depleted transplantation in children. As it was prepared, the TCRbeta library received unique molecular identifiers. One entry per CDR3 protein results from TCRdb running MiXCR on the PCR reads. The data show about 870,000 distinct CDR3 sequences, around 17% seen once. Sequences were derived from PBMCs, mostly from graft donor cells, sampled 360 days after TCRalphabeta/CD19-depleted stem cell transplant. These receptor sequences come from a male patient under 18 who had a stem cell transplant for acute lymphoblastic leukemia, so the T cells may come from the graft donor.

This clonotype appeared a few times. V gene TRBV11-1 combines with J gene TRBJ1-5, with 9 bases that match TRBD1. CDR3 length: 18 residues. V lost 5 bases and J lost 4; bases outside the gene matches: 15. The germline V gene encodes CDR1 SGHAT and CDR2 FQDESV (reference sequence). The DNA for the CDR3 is TGTGCCAGCAGCGCTTGGACAGGGGATGGGGGCACAAATCAGCCCCAGCATTTT. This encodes CASSAWTGDGGTNQPQHF.

The CDR3 DNA follows: TGCAGTGCTAGCAGGGACGTGGCCCCCTACGAGCAGTACTTC. Translation: CSASRDVAPYEQYF. The chain employs TRBV20-1 and TRBJ2-7; possibly TRBD1 or TRBD2 for D (5 bases each). The V gene lost 3 bases and the J gene lost 2 bases, with 14 bases spanning the gap. The CDR3 runs to 14 residues. From germline, CDR1 is DFQATT and CDR2 SNEGSKA (reference sequence).

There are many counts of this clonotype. CDR3 protein: CASSPPGQGGRNEQYF. CDR3 coding DNA: TGTGCCAGCAGCCCCCCCGGACAGGGGGGGCGGAACGAGCAGTACTTC. V gene TRBV3-1 combines with J gene TRBJ2-7; the match to TRBD1 covers 10 bases. CDR1 is LGHDT and CDR2 is YNNKEL in the germline V gene (reference sequence). V lost 4 bases and J lost 5; bases outside the gene matches: 11. The CDR3 is 16 amino acids.

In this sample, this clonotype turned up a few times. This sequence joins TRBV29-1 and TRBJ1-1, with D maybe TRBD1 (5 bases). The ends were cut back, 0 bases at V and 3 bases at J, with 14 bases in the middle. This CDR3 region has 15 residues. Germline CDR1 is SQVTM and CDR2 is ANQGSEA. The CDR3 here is CSVEDRRDLYTEAFF. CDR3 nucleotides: TGCAGCGTTGAAGATCGAAGGGACCTGTACACTGAAGCTTTCTTT.